Each of the 26 T cell receptor beta chains below was sequenced from the same sample in a study of blood T cell repertoires in COVID-19. The table came from immunoSEQ multiplex PCR; TCRdb's copy has only in-frame clones and leaves some out. The sample shows under 250,000 clones, around 83% of them seen only once. Material: peripheral blood. These receptors originate from a man aged 25 to 45 who had recovered from COVID-19.

The chain couples TRBV3-1 (or the pseudogene TRBV3-2) to TRBJ2-5; D is unresolved. CDR1 and CDR2 from the germline V gene are LGHDT and YNNKEL (reference sequence). V gave up 0 bases and J gave up 5 bases, with 7 bases separating them. The CDR3 loop spans 13 amino acids. DNA of the CDR3: TGTGCCAGCAGCCAAGATCTTTTGGAGACCCAGTACTTC. Protein sequence: CASSQDLLETQYF.

This chain joins TRBV9 and TRBJ1-2, with 12 bases fitting TRBD1. The CDR3 spans 18 residues. J lost 3 bases, V lost 0 bases, and 9 bases had no gene match. Germline V lookup: CDR1 SGDLS, CDR2 YYNGEE. CDR3 amino acids: CASSVGGTGGEFYYGYTF. The CDR3 coding sequence is TGTGCCAGCAGCGTAGGAGGGACAGGGGGCGAGTTTTACTATGGCTACACCTTC.

This sequence joins TRBV20-1 and TRBJ2-1; D unresolved. V lost 1 base to trimming and J lost 10 bases, with 8 bases between them. Germline V gene sequence: CDR1 DFQATT, CDR2 SNEGSKA (reference sequence). This CDR3 spans 11 amino acids. The DNA of the CDR3 is TGCAGTGCTAGAGCCGAGAGGGAGCAGTTCTTC. Amino acids: CSARAEREQFF.

The genes are TRBV6-5 and TRBJ2-1; TRBD1 might be the D (5 bases). The CDR3 is made up of 12 amino acids. Looked up from germline, CDR1 is MNHEY and CDR2 is SVGAGI. Trimming left V 6 bases short and J 12 bases short, with 15 bases between. CDR3 sequence reads: CASRTTASRQFF. CDR3 coding DNA: TGTGCCAGCAGGACGACAGCGAGTAGGCAGTTCTTC.

This chain links TRBV18 with TRBJ2-5; D remains ambiguous. The CDR3 is 14 amino acids. Germline CDR1 and CDR2: KGHSH and LQKENI. V lost 6 bases, J lost 4 bases, and 15 bases lay in between. The CDR3 sequence is CASSLQTERETQYF. CDR3 DNA: TGTGCCAGCTCGCTTCAAACAGAAAGAGAGACCCAGTACTTC.

This sequence joins TRBV27 and TRBJ1-1, with 7 bases that match TRBD1. V lost 6 bases, J lost 5 bases, and 9 bases stayed unmatched. CDR3 size: 14 residues. Per the germline V gene, CDR1 is MNHEY and CDR2 is SMNVEV (reference sequence). The CDR3 nucleotides read TGTGCCAGCAGCGGATGGACAGGTAATACTGAAGCTTTCTTT. This encodes CASSGWTGNTEAFF.

This clone was counted between two and nine times. V gene TRBV7-8 combines with J gene TRBJ1-2, with a tentative D call TRBD1 (6 bases). CDR1 and CDR2 (germline): SGHVS, FQNEAQ. V was shortened by 5 bases and J by 7 bases, with 20 bases between the two germline ends. This CDR3 comprises 15 residues. The CDR3 spells CASSQRTVGFVGYTF. The CDR3, as DNA: TGTGCCAGCAGCCAACGGACAGTCGGGTTCGTTGGCTACACCTTC.

V usage is TRBV4-1 and J usage is TRBJ2-7; 15 nucleotides agree with TRBD2. The CDR3 runs 20 residues. The germline V gene encodes CDR1 MGHRA and CDR2 YSYEKL. With 6 bases clipped from V and 4 bases from J, the junction kept 19 bases outside the gene matches. CDR3: CASSRDPGTSGGPNYYEQYV. The CDR3 DNA sequence: TGCGCCAGCAGTCGAGATCCCGGGACTAGCGGGGGGCCGAATTATTACGAGCAGTACGTC.

This clone was detected only a few times. Here the CDR3 DNA reads TGTGCCAGCAGCCTGCCGACCGGGACAGGGAACACTGAAGCTTTCTTT. This codes for CASSLPTGTGNTEAFF. The J gene is TRBJ1-1, the V gene TRBV7-9; 8 bases align to TRBD1. The CDR3 has 16 amino acids. V was pared by 5 bases and J by 1 base, with 9 bases of the junction left unmatched. Germline V CDR1 and CDR2: SEHNR, FQNEAQ (reference sequence).

The chain combines TRBV7-3 with TRBJ2-1, with D hard to call. Germline V CDR1 and CDR2: SGHTA, FQGTGA. The CDR3 has 14 residues. Trimming shortened V by 5 bases and J by 0 bases, and 8 bases separated the two germline ends. The CDR3 loop is CASSPDTSYNEQFF. The CDR3 coding sequence is TGTGCCAGCAGCCCTGACACCTCCTACAATGAGCAGTTCTTC.

This rearrangement joins TRBV6-1 to TRBJ2-7; 10 bases agree with TRBD1. The CDR3 length is 15 residues. Germline assignment: CDR1 MNHNS and CDR2 SASEGT. With 3 bases clipped from V and 3 bases from J, the junction kept 5 bases outside the gene matches. The CDR3 region is CASSEGQGIFYEQYF. Written as DNA, the CDR3 is TGTGCCAGCAGTGAGGGACAGGGGATTTTCTACGAGCAGTACTTC.

V and J are TRBV10-3 and TRBJ2-7, with D perhaps matching TRBD2 (5 bases). The length of the CDR3 is 13 residues. Germline values: CDR1 ENHRY, CDR2 SYGVKD. With 3 bases removed from V and 3 bases from J, the gap between germline ends came to 9 bases. CDR3: CAISDGRDYEQYV. The CDR3 DNA follows: TGTGCCATCAGTGATGGACGGGACTACGAGCAGTACGTC.

This clone showed up just a few times. V usage is TRBV2 and J usage is TRBJ2-1, with a tentative D call TRBD2 (7 bases). Germline V gene data show CDR1 as SNHLY and CDR2 as FYNNEI. Trimming took off 2 bases at V and 2 bases at J, with 10 bases between the two ends. The CDR3 runs to 15 residues. Written as DNA, the CDR3 is TGTGCCAGCAGTGAACGGGGGGCCCCCTACAATGAGCAGTTCTTC. It translates to CASSERGAPYNEQFF.

To note about this clone: Other DNA sequences in the sample encode the same CDR3. The chain has TRBV5-1 and TRBJ1-1, with D possibly being TRBD1 (5 bases). Germline V gene lookup returns CDR1 SGHRS and CDR2 YFSETQ. The CDR3 extends over 14 amino acids. Trimming removed 2 bases at V and 0 bases at J, with 8 bases between. The CDR3 DNA sequence: TGCGCCAGCAGCTTAACAGGACTGAACACTGAAGCTTTCTTT. This encodes CASSLTGLNTEAFF.

CDR3 loop: CASSPPGQGGSYEQYF. The CDR3 nucleotides read TGTGCCAGCTCACCCCCTGGACAGGGGGGATCCTACGAGCAGTACTTC. The chain links TRBV18 to TRBJ2-7, with 10 bases matching TRBD1. The CDR3 runs to 16 residues. V lost 3 bases, J lost 1 base, and 6 bases stayed unmatched. In germline, CDR1 is KGHSH, CDR2 LQKENI.

Comments on this clone: Other DNA sequences in the same sample also yield this CDR3. The chain combines TRBV6-5 with TRBJ1-3; no definite D call. The germline gives CDR1 MNHEY, CDR2 SVGAGI. V lost 6 bases and J lost 0, with 9 bases in between. The CDR3 has 14 residues. The CDR3 DNA follows: TGTGCCAGCAGATCAGGTGACTCTGGAAACACCATATATTTT. Its translation: CASRSGDSGNTIYF.

The chain links TRBV12-5 to TRBJ1-5; 11 nucleotides agree with TRBD1. V gave up 4 bases and J gave up 6 bases; unmatched junction bases: 5. The V gene's germline CDR1 is LGHNT and CDR2 FRNRAP. The CDR3 extends over 15 amino acids. The CDR3 nucleotides read TGTGCTAGTGGTTCGGGACAGGGGGGCGGTCAGCCCCAGCATTTT. Its translation: CASGSGQGGGQPQHF. Full variable domain (outside the CDR3, taken from reference TRBV12-5 and TRBJ1-5): DARVTQTPRHKVTEMGQEVTMRCQPILGHNTVFWYRQTMMQGLELLAYFRNRAPLDDSGMPKDRFSAEMPDATLATLKIQPSEPRDSAVYFCASGSGQGGGQPQHFGDGTRLSIL.

The rearrangement uses TRBV5-1 and TRBJ1-2; D gene uncertain. CDR3 length equals 18 residues. Trimming took off 1 base at V and 7 bases at J, with 26 bases between the two ends. Germline CDR1 SGHRS, CDR2 YFSETQ. CDR3 residues: CASSLLAREPEKIGGYTF. The DNA of the CDR3 is TGCGCCAGCAGCTTGTTGGCTCGGGAACCCGAGAAAATAGGTGGCTACACCTTC.

The rearrangement joins TRBV6-5 to TRBJ2-7, with TRBD1 identical over 7 bases. The CDR3 runs 15 residues. The germline CDR1 and CDR2 sequences are MNHEY and SVGAGI. Unmatched junction bases numbered 11, after V lost 5 bases and J lost 4 bases. The CDR3 coding sequence is TGTGCCAGCAGTCCCGGGACAGATGGAAAATACGAGCAGTACGTC. Its translation: CASSPGTDGKYEQYV.

The V gene is TRBV6-5, the J gene TRBJ2-7; maybe TRBD2 (7 bases). Germline V gene data show CDR1 as MNHEY and CDR2 as SVGAGI. The CDR3 length is 13 residues. The germline V and J ends were trimmed by 6 bases and 6 bases, with 15 bases remaining between them. The CDR3: CASRQGGGSEQYV. The CDR3, as DNA: TGTGCCAGCAGACAGGGAGGGGGGTCCGAGCAGTACGTC.

In its sample, this clone was seen many times. The chain links TRBV2 to TRBJ1-5; tentatively, D is TRBD1 (5 bases). CDR3 length: 14 amino acids. V shed 6 bases and J shed 1 base, with 10 bases lying between them. Germline loops: CDR1 SNHLY, CDR2 FYNNEI. CDR3 bases: TGTGCCAGCAGCCAGACAGACAGCAATCAGCCCCAGCATTTT. This codes for CASSQTDSNQPQHF.

The CDR3 region is CSVEVRGSNTEAFF. The CDR3 DNA sequence: TGCAGCGTTGAAGTTCGAGGGTCTAACACTGAAGCTTTCTTT. The J gene is TRBJ1-1, the V gene TRBV29-1; D ambiguous. CDR3 length: 14 residues. V dropped 1 base and J dropped 2 bases, with 11 bases sitting between them. Per germline, CDR1 SQVTM and CDR2 ANQGSEA. Variable domain in full (rest from reference TRBV29-1 and TRBJ1-1): SAVISQKPSRDICQRGTSLTIQCQVDSQVTMMFWYRQQPGQSLTLIATANQGSEATYESGFVIDKFPISRPNLTFSTLTVSNMSPEDSSIYLCSVEVRGSNTEAFFGQGTRLTVV.

This sequence joins TRBV19 and TRBJ2-7, with TRBD2 as a possible D gene (6 bases). This CDR3 is built from 13 residues. Germline V gene data show CDR1 as LNHDA and CDR2 as SQIVND (reference sequence). In DNA form, the CDR3 reads TGTGCAAGCGTGCGGAGGGAGCTTCGCGAGCAGTACGTC. This codes for CASVRRELREQYV.

The chain couples TRBV7-8 to TRBJ2-2; TRBD2 is a possible D gene (5 bases). This CDR3 is 16 amino acids long. Germline CDR1 is SGHVS and CDR2 is FQNEAQ. V was clipped by 2 bases and J by 5 bases, with 15 bases between them. For the CDR3, the DNA is TGTGCCAGCAGCTTAAGTGAGGGCGCGGGTACCGGGGAGCTGTTTTTT. Protein product: CASSLSEGAGTGELFF.

This clone was observed a single time. The junction departs from the called germline gene at one end, perhaps through a read error. The chain recombines TRBV7-8 with TRBJ2-3; a possible D gene is TRBD2 (5 bases). The CDR3 is 13 residues long. Germline CDR1 and CDR2: SGHVS and FQNEAQ. For the CDR3, the DNA is TGTGCCAGCAGCTTTGGACCTCGGGATAGGCAGTATTTT. Translated, it gives CASSFGPRDRQYF.

This rearrangement joins TRBV11-2 to TRBJ1-2; D uncertain. The CDR3 length is 12 residues. The germline V gene has CDR1 SGHAT and CDR2 FQNNGV. Between the trimmed V and J ends, which lost 5 bases and 5 bases, there was a span of 9 bases. The CDR3, as DNA: TGTGCCAGCAGCGTGGAGGGTTATGGCTACACCTTC. This translates into CASSVEGYGYTF.